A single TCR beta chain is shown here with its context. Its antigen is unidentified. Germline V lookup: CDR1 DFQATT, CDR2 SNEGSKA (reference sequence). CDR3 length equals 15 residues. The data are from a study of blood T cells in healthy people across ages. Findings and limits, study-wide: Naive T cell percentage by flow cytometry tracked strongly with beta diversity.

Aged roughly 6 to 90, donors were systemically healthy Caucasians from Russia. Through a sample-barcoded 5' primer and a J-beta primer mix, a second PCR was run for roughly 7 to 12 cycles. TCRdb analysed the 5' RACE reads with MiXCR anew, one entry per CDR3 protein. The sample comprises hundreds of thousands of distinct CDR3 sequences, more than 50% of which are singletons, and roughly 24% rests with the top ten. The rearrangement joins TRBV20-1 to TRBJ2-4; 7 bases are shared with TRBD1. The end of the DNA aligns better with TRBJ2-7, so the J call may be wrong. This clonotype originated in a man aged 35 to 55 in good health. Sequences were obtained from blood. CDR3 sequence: CSARATGTVSYEQYF. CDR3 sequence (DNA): TGCAGTGCTAGAGCTACCGGGACAGTCTCCTACGAGCAGTACTTC.